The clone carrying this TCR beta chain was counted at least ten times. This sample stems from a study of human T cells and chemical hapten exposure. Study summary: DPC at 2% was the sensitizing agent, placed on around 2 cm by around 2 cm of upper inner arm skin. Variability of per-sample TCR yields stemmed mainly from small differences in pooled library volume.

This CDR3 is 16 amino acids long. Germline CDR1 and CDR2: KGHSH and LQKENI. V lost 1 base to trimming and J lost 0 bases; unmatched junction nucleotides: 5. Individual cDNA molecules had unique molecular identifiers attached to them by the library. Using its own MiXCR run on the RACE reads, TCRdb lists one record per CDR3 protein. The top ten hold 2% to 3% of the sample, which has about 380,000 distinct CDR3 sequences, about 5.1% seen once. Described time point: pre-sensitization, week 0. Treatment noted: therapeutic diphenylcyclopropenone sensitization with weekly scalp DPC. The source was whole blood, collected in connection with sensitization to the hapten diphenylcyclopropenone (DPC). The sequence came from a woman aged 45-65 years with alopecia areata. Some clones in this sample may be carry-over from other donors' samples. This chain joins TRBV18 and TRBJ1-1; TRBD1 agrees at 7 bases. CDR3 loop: CASSPLEQGMNTEAFF. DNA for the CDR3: TGTGCCAGCTCACCACTAGAACAGGGGATGAACACTGAAGCTTTCTTT. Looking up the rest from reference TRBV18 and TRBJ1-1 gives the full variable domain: NAGVMQNPRHLVRRRGQEARLRCSPMKGHSHVYWYRQLPEEGLKFMVYLQKENIIDESGMPKERFSAEFPKEGPSILRIQQVVRGDSAAYFCASSPLEQGMNTEAFFGQGTRLTVV.